This entry describes one TCR beta chain. Its recognized antigen is unknown. No base qualities exist here, and no much larger clone lies one base off it. The record originates from a study of graft-versus-host responses after intestinal transplantation (dated by TCRdb to 2020 to 2022). As for the study more broadly: Multivisceral, liver-intestinal, or isolated intestinal transplants were received by the recipients. Every recipient was given anti-thymocyte globulin induction, then maintenance tacrolimus and steroids for 2 to 3 years. After intestinal transplantation, graft-versus-host and host-versus-graft alloreactive T cell clones were followed in the graft, circulation and bone marrow using bulk TCR-beta CDR3 sequencing. To identify alloreactive clones, pre-transplant mixed lymphocyte reaction products were sequenced and compared with unstimulated pre-transplant donor and recipient T cells. The cohort enrolled about two dozen intestinal transplant recipients including one retransplant, and a few patients lacking pretransplant specimens were excluded. A peak of at least 4% donor T cells among recipient peripheral blood mononuclear cells was the definition used for donor T cell macrochimerism. Rather than going through the commercial service, samples from a few later patients were sequenced in-house on an Illumina MiSeq and processed with MiXCR. On the study overall, not on this receptor specifically: High GvH to HvG T cell clonal ratios were observed in the allografts of patients with donor T cell macrochimerism. The conclusions were limited by the relatively low number and heterogeneity of the intestinal transplant patients. Early after transplant, declines in HvG clones were associated with peak levels of circulating GvH clones. GvH clones were detected in recipient bone marrow, and some of these GvH clones were observed earlier in ileal mucosa or blood, consistent with an intestinal mucosal origin.

Library generation was performed with the immunoSEQ multiplex PCR assay. For most patients, genomic DNA was isolated using the Qiagen DNeasy Blood and Tissue Kit and was shipped frozen to Adaptive Biotechnologies for TCR sequencing. For most patients, high-throughput TCR-beta CDR3 sequencing of genomic DNA was performed by Adaptive Biotechnologies. In the source study's methods: TCR sequencing data were retrieved from Adaptive's ImmunoSEQ software for about 17 patients, whereas three other patients were processed with MiXCR and VDJtools. CD4 versus CD8 sorting errors were corrected by removing sequences found in both subsets at a frequency ratio below 5:1. CDR3 nucleotide sequences shared by donor and recipient were removed because the origin of these sequences could not be assigned. To count as alloreactive, a clone needed at least 2-fold expansion over unstimulated cells and a minimum CFSE-low frequency of 0.002% (template counts) or 0.001% (read counts). Mappable clones were those detected in sequenced pre-transplant spleen, lymph node, or MLR CFSE-low populations of the donor or recipient. Cumulative frequency of alloreactive clones was calculated as a percentage of all sequences weighted by copy number. In TCRdb, the immuneACCESS table is reduced to in-frame sequences with V and J assigned. These tables do not hold every clone; where another copy was compared, an unresolved V gene accounts for under half, and the others remain unexplained. Clone size and V and J calls were adopted from that table, with D and trimming inferred from the DNA. The sample contains 85,000 to 100,000 clones, 92% of them found a single time. Of the sample, 0.17% is held by the ten largest clones.

The sample's time point label is to be understood as: cells obtained before transplantation from donor or recipient. CD3+CD4+ and CD3+CD8+ populations were FACS-sorted from unstimulated pre-transplant donor and recipient cells taken from spleen or lymph nodes. Reading from cysteine to phenylalanine, the CDR3 counts 14 amino acids. Of all the DNA, just the CDR3 is kept, 42 bases in frame from base 1. The CDR1 and CDR2 encoded by the germline V gene (reference sequence) are SSHAT and FNYEAQ. V is clipped by 4 bases and J by 2 bases, and the sequence between their germline boundaries is 10 bases long. This chain joins TRBV7-7 to TRBJ2-3; a tentative D match to TRBD1 spans 6 bases. Sequenced material: unstimulated CD4+ T cells sorted from spleen or lymph node cells, taken before intestinal transplant. The clonotype was recovered from a human donor who received an intestinal transplant. The nucleotide sequence reads TGTGCCAGCAGCTCCGGGACATACACAGATACGCAGTATTTT. Translated, it gives CASSSGTYTDTQYF. This CDR3, with the reference TRBV7-7 and TRBJ2-3 proteins standing in past its ends, gives the full variable domain GAGVSQSPRYKVTKRGQDVTLRCDPISSHATLYWYQQALGQGPEFLTYFNYEAQPDKSGLPSDRFSAERPEGSISTLTIQRTEQRDSAMYRCASSSGTYTDTQYFGPGTRLTVL.